This is a list of T cell receptor beta chains from one sample in a study of cytomegalovirus exposure and HLA in healthy donors. TCRdb's table, derived via immunoSEQ multiplex PCR, lists solely in-frame clones and lacks some. The sample consists of about 360,000 clones, about nine tenths of them appearing once. Source material: PBMCs. The source of these receptors is a woman between 18 and 30 years old in good health and CMV-seronegative. Both conserved end residues are part of each CDR3. Fields, in order: J gene, V gene, clone size, D gene, CDR3 protein, CDR3 DNA. D genes are given only for firm matches. Part of the rows lack a size; the others show once, few, many or a class for expanded clones.

j_call: TRBJ1-1
v_call: TRBV6-1
clone_size: once
d_call: .
cdr3_aa: CASSDRGAFF
cdr3_nt: TGTGCCAGCAGTGATAGAGGAGCTTTCTTT

j_call: TRBJ1-5
v_call: TRBV6-1
clone_size: .
d_call: .
cdr3_aa: CASSDRGGGGNQPQHF
cdr3_nt: TGTGCCAGCAGTGATAGGGGCGGGGGCGGCAATCAGCCCCAGCATTTT

j_call: TRBJ2-3
v_call: TRBV5-1
clone_size: .
d_call: .
cdr3_aa: CASSLDGLAGDTQYF
cdr3_nt: TGCGCCAGCAGCTTGGACGGTTTGGCGGGAGATACGCAGTATTTT

j_call: TRBJ2-7
v_call: TRBV10-3
clone_size: few
d_call: .
cdr3_aa: CAISESGGRGYEQYF
cdr3_nt: TGTGCCATCAGTGAGTCCGGCGGCAGGGGCTACGAGCAGTACTTC

j_call: TRBJ2-7
v_call: TRBV7-8
clone_size: .
d_call: .
cdr3_aa: CASSLGALRSWNAPPSDEQYF
cdr3_nt: TGTGCCAGCAGCTTGGGGGCTTTGCGGTCCTGGAACGCCCCTCCTTCGGACGAGCAGTACTTC

j_call: TRBJ2-1
v_call: TRBV27
clone_size: .
d_call: .
cdr3_aa: CASTPLGAGDNEQFF
cdr3_nt: TGTGCCAGCACCCCTTTGGGGGCAGGTGACAATGAGCAGTTCTTC

j_call: TRBJ1-5
v_call: TRBV27
clone_size: .
d_call: .
cdr3_aa: CASSTGQSNQPQHF
cdr3_nt: TGTGCCAGCTCCACCGGACAAAGCAATCAGCCCCAGCATTTT

j_call: TRBJ1-1
v_call: TRBV28
clone_size: .
d_call: .
cdr3_aa: CASSLTGTAAEAFF
cdr3_nt: TGTGCCAGCAGTTTGACCGGCACAGCGGCTGAAGCTTTCTTT

j_call: TRBJ2-7
v_call: TRBV27
clone_size: few
d_call: .
cdr3_aa: CASRPRSSYEQYF
cdr3_nt: TGTGCCAGCAGGCCGAGGAGCTCCTACGAGCAGTACTTC

j_call: TRBJ1-1
v_call: TRBV2
clone_size: .
d_call: .
cdr3_aa: CASSPQGRSTEAFF
cdr3_nt: TGTGCCAGCAGCCCCCAGGGTAGGAGCACTGAAGCTTTCTTT

j_call: TRBJ2-3
v_call: TRBV7-8
clone_size: .
d_call: .
cdr3_aa: CASSLRRVSIDTQYF
cdr3_nt: TGTGCCAGCAGCTTACGGAGAGTCTCCATTGATACGCAGTATTTT

j_call: TRBJ1-2
v_call: TRBV28
clone_size: once
d_call: .
cdr3_aa: CASSFPMAPYYGYTF
cdr3_nt: TGTGCCAGCAGTTTCCCCATGGCACCCTACTATGGCTACACCTTC

j_call: TRBJ2-3
v_call: TRBV15
clone_size: .
d_call: .
cdr3_aa: CATSKGQGRVTDTQYF
cdr3_nt: TGTGCCACCAGCAAAGGCCAGGGGCGGGTAACAGATACGCAGTATTTT

j_call: TRBJ2-1
v_call: TRBV9
clone_size: .
d_call: TRBD2
cdr3_aa: CASSPLAGGNNEQFF
cdr3_nt: TGTGCCAGCAGCCCACTAGCGGGGGGGAACAATGAGCAGTTCTTC

j_call: TRBJ2-7
v_call: TRBV28
clone_size: .
d_call: TRBD2
cdr3_aa: CASSLGGTTYEQYF
cdr3_nt: TGTGCCAGCAGTTTAGGCGGGACTACCTACGAGCAGTACTTC

j_call: TRBJ1-3
v_call: TRBV5-6
clone_size: .
d_call: .
cdr3_aa: CASSGAFPTGNTIYF
cdr3_nt: TGTGCCAGCAGCGGGGCTTTTCCTACTGGAAACACCATATATTTT

j_call: TRBJ2-7
v_call: TRBV2
clone_size: .
d_call: TRBD1
cdr3_aa: CASVGDRGYEQYF
cdr3_nt: TGTGCCAGCGTTGGGGACAGGGGTTACGAGCAGTACTTC

j_call: TRBJ2-1
v_call: TRBV5-1
clone_size: .
d_call: .
cdr3_aa: CASNQGYNEQFF
cdr3_nt: TGCGCCAGCAATCAGGGCTACAATGAGCAGTTCTTC

j_call: TRBJ2-1
v_call: TRBV30
clone_size: .
d_call: TRBD2
cdr3_aa: CAWREVAAGGDEQFF
cdr3_nt: TGTGCCTGGAGAGAGGTGGCGGCGGGAGGCGATGAGCAGTTCTTC

j_call: TRBJ1-2
v_call: TRBV11-2
clone_size: once
d_call: .
cdr3_aa: CASSSLKRGDDNYGYTF
cdr3_nt: TGTGCCAGCAGCTCGTTGAAGCGGGGCGACGACAACTATGGCTACACCTTC

j_call: TRBJ2-3
v_call: TRBV5-6
clone_size: .
d_call: TRBD2
cdr3_aa: CASSLRLASADTQYF
cdr3_nt: TGTGCCAGCAGCCTTAGACTAGCCAGCGCAGATACGCAGTATTTT

j_call: TRBJ1-2
v_call: TRBV27
clone_size: .
d_call: .
cdr3_aa: CASSLLGTYGYTF
cdr3_nt: TGTGCCAGCAGTTTACTTGGTACTTATGGCTACACCTTC

j_call: TRBJ2-7
v_call: TRBV7-9
clone_size: .
d_call: .
cdr3_aa: CASSIKTGVYEQYF
cdr3_nt: TGTGCCAGCAGCATCAAGACAGGCGTCTACGAGCAGTACTTC

j_call: TRBJ2-5
v_call: TRBV4-2
clone_size: .
d_call: TRBD1
cdr3_aa: CASSPGQGWETQYF
cdr3_nt: TGTGCCAGCAGCCCGGGACAGGGGTGGGAGACCCAGTACTTC

j_call: TRBJ2-7
v_call: TRBV7-9
clone_size: .
d_call: .
cdr3_aa: CASSPLEEQYF
cdr3_nt: TGTGCCAGCAGCCCACTCGAAGAGCAGTACTTC

j_call: TRBJ1-4
v_call: TRBV28
clone_size: once
d_call: TRBD1
cdr3_aa: CASSFRQGAREKLFF
cdr3_nt: TGTGCCAGCAGTTTCCGACAGGGGGCACGAGAAAAACTGTTTTTT

j_call: TRBJ1-2
v_call: TRBV19
clone_size: .
d_call: TRBD1
cdr3_aa: CATTLGRQGDYGYTF
cdr3_nt: TGTGCCACAACCTTAGGAAGACAGGGCGACTATGGCTACACCTTC

j_call: TRBJ1-4
v_call: TRBV7-9
clone_size: .
d_call: TRBD1
cdr3_aa: CASSPGTVATNEKLFF
cdr3_nt: TGTGCCAGCAGCCCGGGGACAGTTGCAACTAATGAAAAACTGTTTTTT

j_call: TRBJ2-5
v_call: TRBV5-1
clone_size: .
d_call: .
cdr3_aa: CASSLGRGMETQYF
cdr3_nt: TGCGCCAGCAGCTTGGGCCGGGGGATGGAGACCCAGTACTTC

j_call: TRBJ2-1
v_call: TRBV4-1
clone_size: .
d_call: TRBD2
cdr3_aa: CASSQVLRTSGGNEQFF
cdr3_nt: TGCGCCAGCAGCCAAGTCTTAAGGACTAGCGGGGGGAATGAGCAGTTCTTC

j_call: TRBJ2-7
v_call: TRBV9
clone_size: .
d_call: TRBD2
cdr3_aa: CASSPRTSGTLEQYF
cdr3_nt: TGTGCCAGCAGCCCAAGGACTAGCGGGACCCTGGAGCAGTACTTC

j_call: TRBJ2-5
v_call: TRBV27
clone_size: few
d_call: .
cdr3_aa: CASSLYARLLETQYF
cdr3_nt: TGTGCCAGCAGTTTATATGCGAGGTTGCTGGAGACCCAGTACTTC

j_call: TRBJ2-7
v_call: TRBV29-1
clone_size: .
d_call: .
cdr3_aa: CSALGGSSYEQYF
cdr3_nt: TGCAGCGCATTAGGGGGAAGCTCCTACGAGCAGTACTTC

j_call: TRBJ2-5
v_call: TRBV9
clone_size: .
d_call: .
cdr3_aa: CASSARGDRMETQYF
cdr3_nt: TGTGCCAGCAGCGCCCGGGGGGACAGGATGGAGACCCAGTACTTC

j_call: TRBJ2-1
v_call: TRBV19
clone_size: .
d_call: TRBD1
cdr3_aa: CASSMGTGNNEQFF
cdr3_nt: TGTGCCAGTAGTATGGGGACAGGCAACAATGAGCAGTTCTTC

j_call: TRBJ1-3
v_call: TRBV5-1
clone_size: .
d_call: .
cdr3_aa: CASSLGRGVGNTIYF
cdr3_nt: TGCGCCAGCAGCTTAGGGAGGGGCGTTGGAAACACCATATATTTT

j_call: TRBJ2-3
v_call: TRBV6-5
clone_size: .
d_call: .
cdr3_aa: CASSFGQPFTDTQYF
cdr3_nt: TGTGCCAGCAGTTTCGGACAGCCCTTCACAGATACGCAGTATTTT

j_call: TRBJ2-1
v_call: TRBV18
clone_size: .
d_call: .
cdr3_aa: CASSPPADYNEQFF
cdr3_nt: TGTGCCAGCTCACCACCGGCAGATTACAATGAGCAGTTCTTC

j_call: TRBJ1-1
v_call: TRBV19
clone_size: .
d_call: .
cdr3_aa: CASSPRGNEAFF
cdr3_nt: TGTGCCAGTAGTCCAAGGGGGAATGAAGCTTTCTTT

j_call: TRBJ1-4
v_call: TRBV2
clone_size: .
d_call: .
cdr3_aa: CASSPGAATNEKLFF
cdr3_nt: TGTGCCAGCTCTCCAGGGGCTGCAACTAATGAAAAACTGTTTTTT

j_call: TRBJ2-1
v_call: TRBV18
clone_size: .
d_call: TRBD2
cdr3_aa: CASSRRTSGTNEQFF
cdr3_nt: TGTGCCAGCTCCCGACGGACTAGCGGGACCAATGAGCAGTTCTTC

j_call: TRBJ2-5
v_call: TRBV19
clone_size: few
d_call: .
cdr3_aa: CASSPQGRETQYF
cdr3_nt: TGTGCCAGTAGTCCCCAGGGAAGGGAGACCCAGTACTTC

j_call: TRBJ1-4
v_call: TRBV6-6
clone_size: .
d_call: TRBD1
cdr3_aa: CASSKPGGTNEKLFF
cdr3_nt: TGTGCCAGCAGTAAACCAGGGGGGACTAATGAAAAACTGTTTTTT

j_call: TRBJ2-7
v_call: TRBV13
clone_size: .
d_call: .
cdr3_aa: CASSLSELPRYF
cdr3_nt: TGTGCCAGCAGCCTATCGGAGCTCCCTCGGTACTTC

j_call: TRBJ2-7
v_call: TRBV2
clone_size: .
d_call: .
cdr3_aa: CASSEHRNSYEQYF
cdr3_nt: TGTGCCAGCAGTGAACACAGGAACTCCTACGAGCAGTACTTC

j_call: TRBJ2-1
v_call: TRBV4-1
clone_size: .
d_call: TRBD2
cdr3_aa: CASSQVAGLASGNEQFF
cdr3_nt: TGCGCCAGCAGCCAAGTAGCTGGACTAGCATCTGGTAATGAGCAGTTCTTC

j_call: TRBJ1-1
v_call: TRBV29-1
clone_size: .
d_call: .
cdr3_aa: CSVGTTGSSNTEAFF
cdr3_nt: TGCAGCGTTGGGACGACAGGTTCTTCGAACACTGAAGCTTTCTTT

j_call: TRBJ2-1
v_call: TRBV2
clone_size: .
d_call: TRBD2
cdr3_aa: CASSGLQGAQLAGGPLGVDEQFF
cdr3_nt: TGTGCCAGCAGCGGATTACAGGGGGCGCAACTAGCGGGAGGGCCATTGGGGGTCGATGAGCAGTTCTTC

j_call: TRBJ2-3
v_call: TRBV19
clone_size: .
d_call: TRBD2
cdr3_aa: CASSNVKRGGTDTQYF
cdr3_nt: TGTGCCAGTAGTAATGTGAAGCGGGGGGGCACAGATACGCAGTATTTT

j_call: TRBJ2-1
v_call: TRBV4-2
clone_size: .
d_call: TRBD2
cdr3_aa: CASSQAPSGGGYEQFF
cdr3_nt: TGTGCCAGCAGCCAAGCCCCTAGCGGGGGGGGGTATGAGCAGTTCTTC

j_call: TRBJ2-3
v_call: TRBV5-1
clone_size: .
d_call: .
cdr3_aa: CASSLRGGATDTQYF
cdr3_nt: TGCGCCAGCAGCTTGAGGGGGGGCGCGACAGATACGCAGTATTTT

j_call: TRBJ1-2
v_call: TRBV5-1
clone_size: .
d_call: .
cdr3_aa: CASSGGWANYGYTF
cdr3_nt: TGCGCCAGCAGCGGGGGCTGGGCTAACTATGGCTACACCTTC

j_call: TRBJ1-4
v_call: TRBV30
clone_size: .
d_call: .
cdr3_aa: CAWSPTAEELFF
cdr3_nt: TGTGCCTGGAGTCCGACCGCTGAGGAACTGTTTTTT